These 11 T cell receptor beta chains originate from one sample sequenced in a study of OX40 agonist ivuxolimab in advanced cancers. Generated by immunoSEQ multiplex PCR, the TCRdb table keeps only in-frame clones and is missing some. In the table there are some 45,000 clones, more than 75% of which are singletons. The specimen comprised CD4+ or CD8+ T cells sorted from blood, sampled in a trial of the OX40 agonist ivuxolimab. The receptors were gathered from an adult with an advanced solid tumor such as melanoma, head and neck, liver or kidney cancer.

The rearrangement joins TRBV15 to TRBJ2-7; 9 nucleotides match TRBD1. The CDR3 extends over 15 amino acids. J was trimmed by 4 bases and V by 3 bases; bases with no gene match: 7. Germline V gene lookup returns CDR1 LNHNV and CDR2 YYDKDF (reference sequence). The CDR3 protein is CATSSIGGTGYEQYF. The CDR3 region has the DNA TGTGCCACCAGCAGTATCGGAGGGACAGGGTACGAGCAGTACTTC.

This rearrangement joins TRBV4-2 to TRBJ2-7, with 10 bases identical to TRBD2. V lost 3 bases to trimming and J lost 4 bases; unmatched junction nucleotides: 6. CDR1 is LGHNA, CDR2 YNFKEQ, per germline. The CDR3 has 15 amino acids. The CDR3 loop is CASSHSGTSEYEQYF. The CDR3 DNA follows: TGTGCCAGCAGCCATTCCGGGACTAGCGAATACGAGCAGTACTTC.

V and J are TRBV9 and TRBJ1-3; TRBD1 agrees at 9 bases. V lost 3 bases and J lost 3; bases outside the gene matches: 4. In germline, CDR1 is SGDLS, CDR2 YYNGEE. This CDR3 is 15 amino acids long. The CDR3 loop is CASSGGQGFGNTIYF. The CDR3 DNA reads TGTGCCAGCAGCGGGGGACAGGGTTTTGGAAACACCATATATTTT.

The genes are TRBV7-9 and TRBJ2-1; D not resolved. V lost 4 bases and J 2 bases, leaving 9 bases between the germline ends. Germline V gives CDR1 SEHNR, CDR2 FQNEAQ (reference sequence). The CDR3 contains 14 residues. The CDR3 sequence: CASSSRLAYNEQFF. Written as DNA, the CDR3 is TGTGCCAGCAGCTCCAGGCTTGCCTACAATGAGCAGTTCTTC.

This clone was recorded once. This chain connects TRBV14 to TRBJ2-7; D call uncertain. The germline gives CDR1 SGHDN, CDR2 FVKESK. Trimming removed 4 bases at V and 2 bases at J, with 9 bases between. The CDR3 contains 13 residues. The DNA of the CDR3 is TGTGCCAGCAGCCCAATTCTAACCTACGAGCAGTACTTC. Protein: CASSPILTYEQYF.

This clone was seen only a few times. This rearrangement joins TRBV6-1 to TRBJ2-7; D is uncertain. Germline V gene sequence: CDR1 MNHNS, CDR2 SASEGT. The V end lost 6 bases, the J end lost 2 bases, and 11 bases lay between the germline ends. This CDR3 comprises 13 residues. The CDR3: CASSHLGTYEQYF. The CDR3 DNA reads TGTGCCAGCAGCCACCTAGGGACCTACGAGCAGTACTTC.

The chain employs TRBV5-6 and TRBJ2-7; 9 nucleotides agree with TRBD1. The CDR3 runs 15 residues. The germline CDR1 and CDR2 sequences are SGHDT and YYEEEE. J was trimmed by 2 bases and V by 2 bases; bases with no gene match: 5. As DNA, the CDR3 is TGTGCCAGCAGCTTACAGGGGGCCGGGGCCTACGAGCAGTACTTC. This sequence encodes CASSLQGAGAYEQYF. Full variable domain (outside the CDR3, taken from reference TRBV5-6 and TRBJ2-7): DAGVTQSPTHLIKTRGQQVTLRCSPKSGHDTVSWYQQALGQGPQFIFQYYEEEERQRGNFPDRFSGHQFPNYSSELNVNALLLGDSALYLCASSLQGAGAYEQYFGPGTRLTVT.

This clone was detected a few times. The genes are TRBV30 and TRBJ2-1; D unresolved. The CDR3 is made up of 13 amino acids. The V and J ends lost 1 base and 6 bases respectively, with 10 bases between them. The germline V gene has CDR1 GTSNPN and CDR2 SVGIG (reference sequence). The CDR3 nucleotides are TGTGCCTGGAGTGGGGTGGGCGGCAATGAGCAGTTCTTC. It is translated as CAWSGVGGNEQFF.

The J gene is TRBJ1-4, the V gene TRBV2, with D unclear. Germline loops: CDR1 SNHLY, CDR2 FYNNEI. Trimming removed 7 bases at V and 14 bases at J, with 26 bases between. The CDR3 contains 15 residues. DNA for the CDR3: TGTGCCAGCAACTATCCTACCACACAGCCTTCCGGGCTGTTTTTT. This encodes CASNYPTTQPSGLFF.

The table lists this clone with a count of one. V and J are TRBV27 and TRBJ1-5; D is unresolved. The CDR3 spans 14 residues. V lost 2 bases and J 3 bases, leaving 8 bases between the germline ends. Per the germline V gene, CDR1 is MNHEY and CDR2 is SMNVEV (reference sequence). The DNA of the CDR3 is TGTGCCAGCAGTTTACGAGGTATCAATCAGCCCCAGCATTTT. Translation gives CASSLRGINQPQHF.

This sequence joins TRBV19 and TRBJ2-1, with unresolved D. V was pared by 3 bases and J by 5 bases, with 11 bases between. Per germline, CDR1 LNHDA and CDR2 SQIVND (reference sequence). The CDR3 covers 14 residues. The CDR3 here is CASSIVYGHNEQFF. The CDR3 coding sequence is TGTGCCAGTAGTATTGTCTACGGACACAATGAGCAGTTCTTC.